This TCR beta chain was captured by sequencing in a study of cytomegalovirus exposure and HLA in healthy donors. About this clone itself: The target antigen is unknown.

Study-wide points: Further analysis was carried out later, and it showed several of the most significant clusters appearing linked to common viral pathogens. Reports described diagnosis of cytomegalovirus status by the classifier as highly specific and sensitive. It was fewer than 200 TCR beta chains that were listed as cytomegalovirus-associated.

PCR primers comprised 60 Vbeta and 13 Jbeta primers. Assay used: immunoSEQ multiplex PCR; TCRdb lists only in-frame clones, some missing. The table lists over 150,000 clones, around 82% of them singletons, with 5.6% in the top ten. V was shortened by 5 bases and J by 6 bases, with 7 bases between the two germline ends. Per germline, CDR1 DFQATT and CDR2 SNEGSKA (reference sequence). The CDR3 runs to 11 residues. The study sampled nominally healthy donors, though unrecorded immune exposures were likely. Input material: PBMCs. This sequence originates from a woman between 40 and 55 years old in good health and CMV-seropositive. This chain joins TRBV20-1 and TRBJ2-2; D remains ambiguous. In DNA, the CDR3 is TGCAGTGCTGTAGCCCCCGGGGAGCTGTTTTTT. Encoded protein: CSAVAPGELFF.